This TCR beta chain stems from a study of graft-versus-host responses after intestinal transplantation. Study summary: Recipients had multivisceral, liver-intestinal, or isolated intestinal transplants. Overall study results and limits: HvG clone declines early post-transplant were associated with peak circulating GvH levels.

Generated by immunoSEQ multiplex PCR, the TCRdb table keeps only in-frame clones and is missing some. The sample consists of approximately 100,000 clones, roughly 83% of them appearing once. Points on this clone: Its cognate antigen is unknown.

The CDR3 runs to 14 residues. The ends lost 5 bases at V and 5 bases at J; junction bases unmatched: 4. Looked up from germline, CDR1 is MRHNA and CDR2 is SNTAGT. The sample was PBMCs, taken 255 days after intestinal transplant. The chain recombines TRBV6-4 with TRBJ2-7; 12 nucleotides agree with TRBD2. The sequence was collected from a human patient who received an intestinal transplant, so some T cells may come from the graft donor. The chain's CDR3 is CASSPLAGGNEQYF. The CDR3 DNA reads TGTGCCAGCAGTCCCCTAGCGGGAGGGAACGAGCAGTACTTC.